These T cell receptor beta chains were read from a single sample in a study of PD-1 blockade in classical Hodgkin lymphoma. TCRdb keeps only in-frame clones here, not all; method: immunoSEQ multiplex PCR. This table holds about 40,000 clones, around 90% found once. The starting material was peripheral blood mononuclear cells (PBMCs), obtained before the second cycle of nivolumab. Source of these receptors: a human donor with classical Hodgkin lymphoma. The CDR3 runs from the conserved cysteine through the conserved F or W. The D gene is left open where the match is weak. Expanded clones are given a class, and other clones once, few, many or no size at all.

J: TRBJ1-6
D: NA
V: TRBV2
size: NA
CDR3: CASTTPLQGRNNSPLHF
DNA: TGTGCCAGCACCACACCTTTACAGGGACGCAATAATTCACCCCTCCACTTT

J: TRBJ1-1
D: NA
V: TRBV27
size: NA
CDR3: CASSSQTGMNTEAFF
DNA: TGTGCCAGCAGTTCGCAGACAGGTATGAACACTGAAGCTTTCTTT

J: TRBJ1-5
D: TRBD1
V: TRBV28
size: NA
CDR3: CASSLAPTGALGQPQHF
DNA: TGTGCCAGCAGCCTCGCCCCGACAGGGGCTTTAGGTCAGCCCCAGCATTTT

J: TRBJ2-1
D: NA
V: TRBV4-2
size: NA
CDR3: CASSQARRLSSYNEQFF
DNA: TGTGCCAGCAGCCAAGCTAGGCGGCTGAGCTCCTACAATGAGCAGTTCTTC

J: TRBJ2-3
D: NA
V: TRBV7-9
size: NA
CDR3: CASSLSGGGGTDTQYF
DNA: TGTGCCAGCAGCTTATCTGGTGGTGGAGGCACAGATACGCAGTATTTT

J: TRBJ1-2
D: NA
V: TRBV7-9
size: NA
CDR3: CASSASTGGGYTF
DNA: TGTGCCAGCAGCGCATCGACTGGAGGTGGCTACACCTTC

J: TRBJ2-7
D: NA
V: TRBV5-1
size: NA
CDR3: CASSYWQGRGEQYF
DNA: TGCGCCAGCAGCTACTGGCAGGGGAGGGGCGAGCAGTACTTC

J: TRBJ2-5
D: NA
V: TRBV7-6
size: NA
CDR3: CASTVGAALQETQYF
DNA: TGTGCCAGCACTGTGGGGGCAGCTTTACAAGAGACCCAGTACTTC

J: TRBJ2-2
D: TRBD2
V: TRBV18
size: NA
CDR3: CASSPRTSLAGETGELFF
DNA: TGTGCCAGCTCACCACGCACATCCCTAGCGGGAGAAACCGGGGAGCTGTTTTTT

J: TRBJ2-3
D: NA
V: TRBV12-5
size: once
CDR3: CASGFHRGLSTDTQYF
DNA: TGTGCTAGTGGTTTTCATCGCGGCCTCAGCACAGATACGCAGTATTTT

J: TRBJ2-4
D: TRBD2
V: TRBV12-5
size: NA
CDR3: CASGLTTGLAGGGAKNIQYF
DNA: TGTGCTAGTGGTTTGACCACGGGACTAGCGGGAGGGGGAGCCAAAAACATTCAGTACTTC

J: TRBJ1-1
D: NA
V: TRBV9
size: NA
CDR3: CASSVGLAAVNTEAFF
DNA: TGTGCCAGCAGCGTAGGGTTGGCAGCAGTGAACACTGAAGCTTTCTTT

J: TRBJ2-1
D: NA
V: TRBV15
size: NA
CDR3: CATRVSAFYNEQFF
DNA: TGTGCCACCAGGGTTAGTGCCTTCTACAATGAGCAGTTCTTC

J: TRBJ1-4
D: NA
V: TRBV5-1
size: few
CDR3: CASSLDSTAKRGNEKLFF
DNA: TGCGCCAGCAGCTTGGATTCGACAGCTAAACGAGGGAATGAAAAACTGTTTTTT

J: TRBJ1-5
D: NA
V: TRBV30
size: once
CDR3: CAWSRSGKASNQPQHF
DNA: TGTGCCTGGAGTAGGTCAGGGAAGGCCTCTAATCAGCCCCAGCATTTT

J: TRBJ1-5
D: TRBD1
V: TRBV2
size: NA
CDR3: CASSFDRVGNQPQHF
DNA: TGTGCCAGCAGCTTCGACAGGGTTGGCAATCAGCCCCAGCATTTT

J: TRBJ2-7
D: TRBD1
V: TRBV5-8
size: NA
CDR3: CASSPGTGRSYEQYF
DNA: TGTGCCAGCAGCCCCGGGACAGGGAGGTCCTACGAGCAGTACTTC

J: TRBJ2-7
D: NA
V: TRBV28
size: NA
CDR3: CASSFGPVRNF
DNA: TGTGCCAGCAGTTTTGGGCCAGTCCGGAATTTC

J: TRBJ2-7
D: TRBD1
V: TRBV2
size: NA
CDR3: CASRPGTGSYEQYF
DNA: TGTGCCAGCAGGCCCGGGACAGGTTCCTACGAGCAGTACTTC

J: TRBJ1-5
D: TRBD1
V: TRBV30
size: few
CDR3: CAWSLTGLGQPQHF
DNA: TGTGCCTGGAGTTTGACAGGGTTGGGCCAGCCCCAGCATTTT

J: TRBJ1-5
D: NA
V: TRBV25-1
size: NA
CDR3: CASEGDSNQPQHF
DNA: TGTGCCAGCGAGGGGGATAGCAATCAGCCCCAGCATTTT

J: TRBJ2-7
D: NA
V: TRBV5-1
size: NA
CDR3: CASSLNQGALVEQYF
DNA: TGCGCCAGCAGCTTGAATCAGGGAGCCCTAGTCGAGCAGTACTTC

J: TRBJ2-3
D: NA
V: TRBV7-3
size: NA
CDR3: CASSKTLVSTDTQYF
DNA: TGTGCCAGCAGCAAGACACTAGTTAGCACAGATACGCAGTATTTT

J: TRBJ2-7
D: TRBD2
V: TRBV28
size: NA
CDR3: CASTPGLAGTYEQYF
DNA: TGTGCCAGCACCCCGGGACTAGCGGGAACCTACGAGCAGTACTTC

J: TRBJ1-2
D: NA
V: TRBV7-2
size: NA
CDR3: CASSLTATMGRNYGYTF
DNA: TGTGCCAGCAGCTTAACCGCTACTATGGGGCGGAACTATGGCTACACCTTC

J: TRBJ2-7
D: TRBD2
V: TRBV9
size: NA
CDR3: CASSVGTSGSDPYEQYF
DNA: TGTGCCAGCAGCGTAGGGACTAGCGGGAGTGACCCCTACGAGCAGTACTTC

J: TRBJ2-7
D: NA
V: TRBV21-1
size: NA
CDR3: CASSKEDRVYEQYF
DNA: TGTGCCAGCAGCAAAGAAGACAGGGTGTACGAGCAGTACTTC